The text below deals with one T cell receptor (beta chain). It lacks a known antigen. The record has no base qualities; no much larger clone is one base away. This sample stems from a study of T cell responses to AZD1222 COVID-19 vaccine (dated by TCRdb to the early 2020s). General notes on the study: AZD1222 recipients given second doses at about 4 weeks or at about 12 weeks were pooled, since spike-specific TCR depth and breadth were not found to differ between the two schedules. TCR sequencing covered fewer than 250 trial participants: about 210 given two doses of AZD1222 and 26 given two doses of MenACWY control vaccine. Enrollment into the trials was organized by age into subgroups of 18-55, 56-69 and 70-plus years, and those subgroups contained roughly 150, 30 and 60 TCR-sequenced participants, respectively. Results the study describes overall, beyond this receptor: Conclusions about previously exposed vaccinees are limited because only six or seven AZD1222 recipients were SARS-CoV-2 seropositive at baseline. Reportedly, close to half of the unique spike-specific TCRs recognized epitopes lying outside the regions that are mutated in the B.1.351 and B.1.1.7 variants. Participants were mostly white British and included more females than males, and it was suggested by the authors that clonal diversity may have been underestimated. In the small 56-69-year group, the increase in depth fell short of significance, most likely because of low power. After two AZD1222 doses, both the breadth and the depth of spike-specific TCRs were significantly higher than at day 0 and than in MenACWY recipients. Because no day 14 peak-response samples were available, the repertoires could be characterized only after the peak T cell response. The whole spike protein was spanned by vaccine-associated CD4 TCRs, and dominant responses were seen in regions 160-218 and 743-854.

The CDR3 regions of human TCRbeta chains were analyzed by immunosequencing. In the authors' own workflow: TCRs in the repertoires were compared against a reference library of SARS-CoV-2-specific TCRs that had been generated with the MIRA antigen-specificity platform. Breadth was defined as the fraction of unique TCRs that were SARS-CoV-2-associated. Depth was defined as the fraction of total T cells that were SARS-CoV-2-associated. Using the MIRA data, each spike-specific TCR was assigned both to the spike region to which the TCR was reactive and to a CD4 or CD8 class. Log10-transformed breadth and depth values were compared by one-way ANOVA with Sidak's multiple comparisons tests. This immuneACCESS table, as held by TCRdb, lists in-frame sequences with V and J called but not all clones. Of the missing ones, under half trace to an unresolved V gene in checked studies; the others have no known cause. V and J calls and clone size are given by that table; D and trimming were obtained from the DNA. The sample contains roughly 180,000 clones, over 80% of them found a single time. The top ten constitute under 2.5% of the sample.

The sample's time point, from its label and the paper: baseline before first vaccination. The vaccinee samples were drawn from two UK trials, COV001 and COV002, one of which was a single-blind randomized controlled phase 2/3 trial testing AZD1222 (ChAdOx1 nCoV-19) in healthy adults. For TCRbeta chain sequencing, PBMC samples from trial participants were taken at day 0 and at day 28 after the second dose. V is clipped by 0 bases and J by 9 bases, and the sequence between their germline boundaries is 10 bases long. From the cysteine up to the phenylalanine, the CDR3 has a length of 13 residues. Of the read, only the CDR3 DNA is kept; its 39 bases are in frame from base 1. Taken from the germline V gene, the CDR1 and CDR2 loops are SGHRS and YFSETQ.

The origin of this receptor is an adult in good health. The chain uses TRBV5-1 and TRBJ1-3, and possibly TRBD1, on 5 matching bases. The material sequenced was peripheral blood, taken on day 0 of AZD1222 vaccination. The sequenced DNA is TGCGCCAGCAGCTTGGCACAGGATGGCACCATATATTTT. This codes for CASSLAQDGTIYF. Here the CDR3 is joined to the reference TRBV5-1 and TRBJ1-3 genes, and the full variable domain is: KAGVTQTPRYLIKTRGQQVTLSCSPISGHRSVSWYQQTPGQGLQFLFEYFSETQRNKGNFPGRFSGRQFSNSRSEMNVSTLELGDSALYLCASSLAQDGTIYFGEGSWLTVV.